This TCR beta chain stems from a study of blood T cell repertoires in acute mononucleosis. RNA from at least 9,000 sorted tetramer+ CD8 T cells was reverse transcribed. Sequencing used immunoSEQ multiplex PCR; TCRdb keeps in-frame clones, though not all of them. The profile shows 7,800 or so clones, less than 30% of them singletons. Time point meaning: acute infectious mononucleosis, at clinical presentation within 2 weeks of symptom onset (visit 1). Germline CDR1 reads SQVTM; CDR2 reads ANQGSEA. The CDR3 runs to 13 residues. Losses at the gene ends were 4 bases for V and 7 bases for J; bases not matched to a gene: 4.

The material sequenced was EBV YVL epitope tetramer+ CD8+ T cells sorted from PBMCs, taken during acute infectious mononucleosis. The subset was: CD8 T cells binding a tetramer with EBV BRLF1 109-117 peptide (YVL-BR). The sequence was collected from a woman aged 18-29 years with infectious mononucleosis caused by EBV. The gene calls are TRBV29-1 and TRBJ2-2, with 9 nucleotides matching TRBD1. The CDR3 sequence is CSVGTGDGGELFF. The CDR3 DNA reads TGCAGCGTTGGGACAGGGGATGGCGGGGAGCTGTTTTTT.